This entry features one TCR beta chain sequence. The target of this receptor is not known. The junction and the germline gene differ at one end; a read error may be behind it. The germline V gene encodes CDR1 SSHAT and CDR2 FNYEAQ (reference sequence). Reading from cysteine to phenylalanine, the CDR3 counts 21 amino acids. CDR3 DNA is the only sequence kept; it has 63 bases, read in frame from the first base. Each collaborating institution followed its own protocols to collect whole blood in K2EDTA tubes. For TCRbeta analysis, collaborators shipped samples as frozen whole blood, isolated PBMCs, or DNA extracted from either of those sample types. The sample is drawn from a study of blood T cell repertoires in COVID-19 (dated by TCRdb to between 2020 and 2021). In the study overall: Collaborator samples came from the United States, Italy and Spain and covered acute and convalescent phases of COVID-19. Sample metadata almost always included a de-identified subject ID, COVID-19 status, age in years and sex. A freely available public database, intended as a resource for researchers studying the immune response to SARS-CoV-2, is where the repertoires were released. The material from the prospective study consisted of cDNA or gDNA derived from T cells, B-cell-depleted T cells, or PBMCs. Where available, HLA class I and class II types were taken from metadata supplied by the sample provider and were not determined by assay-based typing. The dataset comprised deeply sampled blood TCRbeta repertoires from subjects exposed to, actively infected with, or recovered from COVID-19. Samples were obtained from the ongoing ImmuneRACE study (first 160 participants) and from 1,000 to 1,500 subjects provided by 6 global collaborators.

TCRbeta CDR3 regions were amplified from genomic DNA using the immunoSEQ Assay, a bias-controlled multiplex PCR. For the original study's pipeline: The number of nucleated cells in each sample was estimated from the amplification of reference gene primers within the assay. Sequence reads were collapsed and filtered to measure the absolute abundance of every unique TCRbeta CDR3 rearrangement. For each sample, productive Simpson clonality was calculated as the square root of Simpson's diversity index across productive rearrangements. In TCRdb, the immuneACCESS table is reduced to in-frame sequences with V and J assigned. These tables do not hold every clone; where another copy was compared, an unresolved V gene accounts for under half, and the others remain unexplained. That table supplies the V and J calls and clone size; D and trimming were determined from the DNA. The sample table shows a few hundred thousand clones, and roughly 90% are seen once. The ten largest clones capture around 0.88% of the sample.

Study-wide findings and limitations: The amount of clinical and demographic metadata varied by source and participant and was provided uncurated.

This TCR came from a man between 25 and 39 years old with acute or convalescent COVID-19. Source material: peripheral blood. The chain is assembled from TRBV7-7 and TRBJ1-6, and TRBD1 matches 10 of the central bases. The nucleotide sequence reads TGTGCTAGCAACCTCCGATGCCATCCTAAGGGACAGGGGACACCTCGTTGGGCCCTCCACTTT. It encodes CASNLRCHPKGQGTPRWALHF.